Each of the 3 T cell receptor beta chains below was sequenced from the same sample in a study of OX40 agonist ivuxolimab in advanced cancers. This table comes from immunoSEQ multiplex PCR, and its TCRdb copy is limited to in-frame clones, with some not included. The table includes 65,000 to 95,000 clones, about 92% detected once. Sequenced material: CD4+ or CD8+ T cells sorted from blood, taken in a trial of the OX40 agonist ivuxolimab. All receptors derive from an adult with an advanced solid tumor such as melanoma, head and neck, liver or kidney cancer.

The chain joins TRBV4-2 to TRBJ2-1; D is possibly TRBD2 (5 bases). CDR3 length: 15 residues. Germline V gene data show CDR1 as LGHNA and CDR2 as YNFKEQ. V lost 2 bases, J lost 6 bases, and 14 bases lay in between. CDR3 sequence: CASSQPEVAPNEQFF. The CDR3 coding sequence is TGTGCCAGCAGCCAACCGGAGGTCGCCCCCAATGAGCAGTTCTTC.

This sequence joins TRBV10-3 and TRBJ2-5; possibly TRBD2 for D (6 bases). V dropped 0 bases and J dropped 5 bases, with 10 bases sitting between them. Germline-derived CDR1 and CDR2 are ENHRY and SYGVKD. The CDR3 covers 14 residues. Written as DNA, the CDR3 is TGTGCCATCAGTGAGTCGGCGGGATGGGAGACCCAGTACTTC. It codes for CAISESAGWETQYF.

V usage is TRBV9 and J usage is TRBJ2-2; 11 nucleotides align to TRBD2. There are 16 residues in the CDR3. J gave up 6 bases and V 0 bases, and 4 bases lay outside the gene matches. Germline CDR1 and CDR2: SGDLS and YYNGEE. This CDR3 is CASSVGLAGGAGELFF. CDR3 sequence (DNA): TGTGCCAGCAGCGTAGGATTAGCGGGAGGGGCCGGGGAGCTGTTTTTT.